The next 29 T cell receptor beta chains were all read from a single sample in a study of blood T cell repertoires in COVID-19. The repertoire was sequenced with immunoSEQ multiplex PCR; TCRdb's copy has only in-frame clones and lacks some. The top ten hold about 3% of the sample, which has about 370,000 clones, roughly 90% seen once. The sample was peripheral blood. Source of these receptors: a woman in her twenties or thirties with COVID-19, enrolled during active disease.

The gene calls are TRBV18 and TRBJ1-2; a possible D gene is TRBD1 (5 bases). The CDR3 extends over 13 amino acids. The germline gives CDR1 KGHSH, CDR2 LQKENI. With 4 bases removed from V and 1 base from J, the gap between germline ends came to 7 bases. The CDR3 here is CASSQQDNYGYTF. CDR3 nucleotides: TGTGCCAGCTCACAACAGGATAACTATGGCTACACCTTC. The full variable domain, in which reference TRBV18 and TRBJ1-2 provide the parts outside the CDR3, is NAGVMQNPRHLVRRRGQEARLRCSPMKGHSHVYWYRQLPEEGLKFMVYLQKENIIDESGMPKERFSAEFPKEGPSILRIQQVVRGDSAAYFCASSQQDNYGYTFGSGTRLTVV.

The rearrangement links TRBV3-1 (or the pseudogene TRBV3-2) to TRBJ2-1; no clear D gene. The germline V gene has CDR1 LGHDT and CDR2 YNNKEL (reference sequence). V dropped 0 bases and J dropped 9 bases, with 9 bases sitting between them. The CDR3 totals 13 residues. This chain's CDR3 is CASSQDIPGEQFF. In DNA form, the CDR3 reads TGTGCCAGCAGCCAAGATATCCCCGGTGAGCAGTTCTTC.

The chain employs TRBV2 and TRBJ1-1, with no clear D. Trimming took 9 bases from V and 0 from J, leaving 14 bases between them. The CDR3 runs 14 residues. The germline gives CDR1 SNHLY, CDR2 FYNNEI. As DNA, the CDR3 is TGTGCCAGGCGTGAAGGAGCGATGAACACTGAAGCTTTCTTT. It translates to CARREGAMNTEAFF.

This clone appeared once. The chain couples TRBV6-1 to TRBJ2-7; D is unresolved. The germline V and J ends were trimmed by 2 bases and 4 bases, with 6 bases remaining between them. The CDR3 is made up of 12 amino acids. Germline V gene data show CDR1 as MNHNS and CDR2 as SASEGT. The CDR3 sequence: CASSERVYEQYF. CDR3 nucleotides: TGTGCCAGCAGTGAACGGGTGTACGAGCAGTACTTC.

The chain couples TRBV5-1 to TRBJ1-1, with 8 bases identical to TRBD1. Germline V gives CDR1 SGHRS, CDR2 YFSETQ. Losses at the gene ends were 4 bases for V and 1 base for J; bases not matched to a gene: 9. This CDR3 contains 16 residues. The CDR3 here is CASSAGGHLKNTEAFF. The CDR3, as DNA: TGCGCCAGCAGCGCAGGGGGCCACTTAAAGAACACTGAAGCTTTCTTT.

The chain joins TRBV12-5 to TRBJ2-7; D remains ambiguous. V lost 0 bases, J lost 3 bases, and 6 bases lay in between. The V gene's germline CDR1 is LGHNT and CDR2 FRNRAP. The CDR3 consists of 13 residues. DNA for the CDR3: TGTGCTAGTGGTTTGGTTTGCTACTACGAGCAGTACGTC. Translated, it gives CASGLVCYYEQYV.

The chain joins TRBV7-2 to TRBJ1-5; D uncertain. Germline-derived CDR1 and CDR2 are SGHTA and FQGNSA. V lost 3 bases, J lost 0 bases, and 6 bases lay in between. CDR3 length: 14 residues. CDR3 region: CASSFPYSNQPQHF. The DNA for the CDR3 is TGTGCCAGCAGCTTCCCCTATAGCAATCAGCCCCAGCATTTT.

This clone has more than one count but fewer than ten. The chain links TRBV10-1 to TRBJ1-1, with D tentatively TRBD1 (5 bases). The CDR3 spans 16 residues. Germline V CDR1 and CDR2: WNHNN, SYGVQD (reference sequence). With 3 bases removed from V and 0 bases from J, the gap between germline ends came to 14 bases. DNA of the CDR3: TGCGCCAGCAGTGAAAATCTATCAGGGATGAACACTGAAGCTTTCTTT. This translates into CASSENLSGMNTEAFF.

This chain uses TRBV18 with TRBJ2-3; 7 positions match TRBD1. The CDR3 is 14 residues long. Trimming at V came to 5 bases and at J to 1 base, leaving 3 bases not matched to a gene. The germline V gene encodes CDR1 KGHSH and CDR2 LQKENI. The CDR3 DNA follows: TGTGCCAGCTCATTCGACAGGGGCACAGATACGCAGTATTTT. This translates into CASSFDRGTDTQYF.

The chain combines TRBV2 with TRBJ1-2; 9 nucleotides agree with TRBD1. The CDR3 runs 14 residues. From germline, CDR1 is SNHLY and CDR2 FYNNEI. V lost 6 bases to trimming and J lost 4 bases; unmatched junction nucleotides: 6. CDR3 sequence: CASRYKTGGYGYTF. The CDR3 bases are TGTGCCAGCAGGTATAAGACAGGGGGCTATGGCTACACCTTC.

The rearrangement uses TRBV2 and TRBJ2-7, with D maybe TRBD2 (5 bases). The V gene lost 5 bases and the J gene lost 6 bases, with 11 bases spanning the gap. Germline CDR1 and CDR2: SNHLY and FYNNEI. CDR3 length equals 12 residues. The CDR3 bases are TGTGCCAGCAGTTTCGCGGGTCTCGAGCAGTACGTC. As protein: CASSFAGLEQYV.

The chain links TRBV21-1 to TRBJ2-7; the D segment call TRBD1 is taken from the table without a DNA check. TRBV21-1 is deemed a pseudogene. This CDR3 has 17 residues. CDR3 in DNA: TGTGCCAGCAGCCATATAAAGGTCAGGGTATACTCCTACGAGCAGTACTTC. Translated: CASSHIKVRVYSYEQYF.

DNA for the CDR3: TGTGCCAGCAGTTACTCCGGGACAGGGTACGAGCAGTACTTC. Amino acids: CASSYSGTGYEQYF. The V call is TRBV6-6, the J call TRBJ2-7, with TRBD1 identical over 9 bases. V was clipped by 0 bases and J by 4 bases; unmatched bases: 1. The CDR3 contains 14 residues. Germline V gene sequence: CDR1 MNHNY, CDR2 SVGAGI (reference sequence).

The chain is built from TRBV5-1 and TRBJ1-3; D unclear. Trimming left V 7 bases short and J 2 bases short, with 16 bases between. The CDR3 is made up of 15 amino acids. Germline assignment: CDR1 SGHRS and CDR2 YFSETQ. The CDR3 region has the DNA TGCGCCAGCGGTACCTCCGGAGGAGCTGGAAACACCATATATTTT. It codes for CASGTSGGAGNTIYF. The complete variable domain, with remaining parts taken from reference TRBV5-1 and TRBJ1-3, reads KAGVTQTPRYLIKTRGQQVTLSCSPISGHRSVSWYQQTPGQGLQFLFEYFSETQRNKGNFPGRFSGRQFSNSRSEMNVSTLELGDSALYLCASGTSGGAGNTIYFGEGSWLTVV.

This clone was observed a few times. The gene calls are TRBV24-1 and TRBJ2-1; 9 bases map to TRBD1. Germline CDR1 is KGHDR and CDR2 is SFDVKD. The trim removed 4 bases at V and 7 bases at J, leaving 13 bases unmatched. The CDR3 sequence is 17 residues long. This CDR3 is CATSDLSVDRGRNEQFF. The CDR3 coding sequence is TGTGCCACCAGTGACCTGTCCGTGGACAGGGGAAGGAATGAGCAGTTCTTC.

V is TRBV11-3 and J is TRBJ1-2; a possible D gene is TRBD1 (5 bases). Germline V CDR1 and CDR2: SGHNT, YENEEA. V was clipped by 1 base and J by 5 bases, with 8 bases between them. The CDR3 consists of 13 residues. The CDR3 region has the DNA TGTGCCAGCAGCTTAGTTACAGGATATGGCTACACCTTC. Amino acids: CASSLVTGYGYTF.

This clone was detected only a few times. The CDR3 coding sequence is TGTGCCAGCAGTTTAAGAGGCACTGAAGCTTTCTTT. It is translated as CASSLRGTEAFF. V and J are TRBV12-3 or TRBV12-4 and TRBJ1-1; D remains unclear. Trimming shortened V by 2 bases and J by 4 bases, and 5 bases separated the two germline ends. The CDR3 is 12 amino acids.

The V and J genes are TRBV11-2 and TRBJ2-3; no definite D call. Germline V gene lookup returns CDR1 SGHAT and CDR2 FQNNGV. This CDR3 comprises 13 residues. Trimming removed 3 bases at V and 5 bases at J, with 9 bases between. The CDR3: CASSLRPLDTQYF. CDR3 nucleotides: TGTGCCAGCAGCTTGCGCCCTTTAGATACGCAGTATTTT.

The rearrangement links TRBV4-1 to TRBJ2-6; the D is unclear. V lost 0 bases to trimming and J lost 0 bases, with 6 bases between them. Germline values: CDR1 MGHRA, CDR2 YSYEKL. The CDR3 is made up of 16 amino acids. The CDR3 DNA reads as TGCGCCAGCAGCCAAGATATCAGCTCTGGGGCCAACGTCCTGACTTTC. This sequence encodes CASSQDISSGANVLTF.

This chain connects TRBV7-2 to TRBJ2-1; 10 nucleotides agree with TRBD2. Germline V CDR1 and CDR2: SGHTA, FQGNSA. V trimming: 2 bases; J trimming: 6 bases; junction bases outside the gene matches: 4. The CDR3 runs 15 residues. As DNA, the CDR3 is TGTGCCAGCAGCTTAACTGGGACTAGCGTCAATGAGCAGTTCTTC. Protein sequence: CASSLTGTSVNEQFF.

The chain uses TRBV7-2 and TRBJ1-2, with 7 nucleotides matching TRBD1. The germline gives CDR1 SGHTA, CDR2 FQGNSA. Germline trimming cut 4 bases from V and 8 bases from J; bases unmatched to any gene: 10. This CDR3 region has 14 residues. CDR3 DNA sequence: TGTGCCAGCAGCTCACTCATGACAGGGATCGGCTACACCTTC. Its translation is CASSSLMTGIGYTF.

The chain is built from TRBV4-2 and TRBJ2-7; 9 nucleotides agree with TRBD2. Germline trimming cut 0 bases from V and 9 bases from J; bases unmatched to any gene: 21. Germline V gives CDR1 LGHNA, CDR2 YNFKEQ. This CDR3 is built from 19 residues. The CDR3 DNA sequence: TGTGCCAGCAGCCAAGAGATAGTAGCGGCTAGCGGGGAGCGCTCTCGGCAGTACTTC. This gives the protein CASSQEIVAASGERSRQYF.

This clone was counted between two and nine times. The chain has TRBV2 and TRBJ1-5; tentatively, D is TRBD1 (5 bases). V lost 4 bases, J lost 1 base, and 11 bases lay in between. Germline V gives CDR1 SNHLY, CDR2 FYNNEI. The CDR3 totals 15 residues. CDR3 residues: CASSARGGSNQPQHF. Here the CDR3 DNA reads TGTGCCAGCAGTGCCCGGGGGGGAAGCAATCAGCCCCAGCATTTT.

This clone was picked up one time. V usage is TRBV23-1 and J usage is TRBJ2-1, with D perhaps matching TRBD1 (6 bases). TRBV23-1 is identified as an open reading frame with a role that is uncertain. V was shortened by 7 bases and J by 12 bases, with 34 bases between the two germline ends. The CDR3 contains 18 residues. The CDR3 here is CASNSGCISPTGIKAQFF. Here the CDR3 DNA reads TGCGCCAGCAATTCGGGCTGCATCAGCCCGACAGGTATTAAGGCGCAGTTCTTC.

The chain carries TRBV11-1 and TRBJ1-5; D gene ambiguous. V lost 6 bases to trimming and J lost 1 base, with 7 bases between them. Germline values: CDR1 SGHAT, CDR2 FQDESV (reference sequence). The CDR3 runs 13 residues. The CDR3 sequence: CASSRGSNQPQHF. The CDR3 DNA sequence: TGTGCCAGCAGTAGAGGGAGCAATCAGCCCCAGCATTTT.

This clone has a handful of counts. This chain uses TRBV7-9 with TRBJ1-2, with D possibly matching TRBD1 (5 bases). Germline-derived CDR1 and CDR2 are SEHNR and FQNEAQ (reference sequence). V lost 5 bases to trimming and J lost 8 bases, with 21 bases between them. CDR3 length: 15 residues. Here the CDR3 reads CASSTPETALEGYTF. The CDR3 nucleotides are TGTGCCAGCAGCACACCGGAGACAGCTTTGGAGGGCTACACCTTC.

The chain carries TRBV19 and TRBJ2-7; possibly TRBD1 for D (6 bases). Germline loops: CDR1 LNHDA, CDR2 SQIVND (reference sequence). The CDR3 consists of 16 residues. Trimming removed 3 bases from V and 2 bases from J, with 17 bases in between. The CDR3 bases are TGTGCCAGTAGTATGGCTTCAGGGGCGATGGCCTACGAGCAGTACTTC. Translating it yields CASSMASGAMAYEQYF.

The chain uses TRBV24-1 and TRBJ1-5; D gene ambiguous. V was pared by 2 bases and J by 5 bases, with 9 bases between. This CDR3 region has 14 residues. Germline lookup yields CDR1 KGHDR and CDR2 SFDVKD. This chain's CDR3 is CATSDWATYQPQHF. The CDR3 region has the DNA TGTGCCACCAGTGATTGGGCCACCTATCAGCCCCAGCATTTT.

The chain carries TRBV2 and TRBJ2-4, with TRBD2 as a possible D gene (7 bases). The germline V and J ends were trimmed by 8 bases and 10 bases, with 15 bases remaining between them. From germline, CDR1 is SNHLY and CDR2 FYNNEI. This CDR3 comprises 12 residues. CDR3 DNA: TGTGCCAGCTCGAGGGAGGGGGATATTCAGTACTTC. Its protein product is CASSREGDIQYF.